The rows below give T cell receptor beta chains drawn from one sample of a study of blood T cell repertoires in COVID-19. Sequencing was performed with immunoSEQ multiplex PCR; in TCRdb, only in-frame clones are kept and a portion is missing. The profile shows tens of thousands of clones, around 86% of them singletons. The sequencing sample was made of peripheral blood. Receptors were obtained from a woman of 80 years or more with acute or convalescent COVID-19. The CDR3 runs from the conserved cysteine through the conserved F or W. A D gene is named only where the DNA matches it firmly. Rows may omit the clone size; those that give it use once, few, many or a size class.

>TRBV27|TRBJ1-1|-|-
TGTGCCAGCAGCCCCAGGGGAGCGAACACTGAAGCTTTCTTT
CASSPRGANTEAFF
>TRBV6-5|TRBJ1-1|-|TRBD1
TGTGCCAGCAGTTACTCCGAACAGGGGGCCGAAGCTTTCTTT
CASSYSEQGAEAFF
>TRBV5-1|TRBJ2-1|-|TRBD2
TGCGCCAGTATTGGCGGGGGGGCGAATGAGCAGTTCTTC
CASIGGGANEQFF
>TRBV9|TRBJ1-5|-|-
TGTGCCAGCAGCCCGGGCGGGGACTCTATCGGCAATCAGCCCCAGCATTTT
CASSPGGDSIGNQPQHF
>TRBV30|TRBJ2-7|-|-
TGTGCCTGGAGGCGTGGCAGGGGTGGGTACGAGCAGTACTTC
CAWRRGRGGYEQYF
>TRBV6-1|TRBJ1-6|-|TRBD1
TGTGCCAGCAGTGAAGCCAGGGGGACTTATAATTCACCCCTCCACTTT
CASSEARGTYNSPLHF
>TRBV15|TRBJ1-2|-|TRBD1
TGTGCCACCAGCAGAACAGGGGGCACCTATGGCTACACCTTC
CATSRTGGTYGYTF
>TRBV18|TRBJ2-1|-|TRBD2
TGTGCCAGCTCCCTCCGGGGGGAAGAGCAGTTCTTC
CASSLRGEEQFF
>TRBV18|TRBJ2-5|-|-
TGTGCCAGCTCACCTACGGCTTCGGGGGTATCGGGTGCAAGGGAGACCCAGTACTTC
CASSPTASGVSGARETQYF
>TRBV5-1|TRBJ2-5|once|-
TGCGCCAGCAGCTCGCCCGAAGCAGGGCTCGCGGAGACCCAGTACTTC
CASSSPEAGLAETQYF
>TRBV7-9|TRBJ1-2|few|-
TGTGCCAGCAGCTTCACATCGAACTATGGCTACACCTTC
CASSFTSNYGYTF
>TRBV10-3|TRBJ1-1|-|-
TGTGCCATCAGTGAGTCGAGGGGGGGTGACACTGAAGCTTTCTTT
CAISESRGGDTEAFF
>TRBV28|TRBJ2-7|-|-
TGTGCCAGCAGTCCGCCCGGACTAGGGGGTTTTTACGAGCAGTACTTC
CASSPPGLGGFYEQYF
>TRBV10-3|TRBJ2-2|-|-
TGTGCCATCAGTGGGGCTCACACCGGGGAGCTGTTTTTT
CAISGAHTGELFF
>TRBV3-1/TRBV3-2|TRBJ2-1|-|TRBD2
TGTGCCAGCAGCCAAGACCTATTTGCGGGGGTCCCCGGTGAGCAGTTCTTC
CASSQDLFAGVPGEQFF
>TRBV15|TRBJ2-3|-|TRBD2
TGTGCCACCAGCAGAGAAACAGGGACTAGCGGGGGGGCATCAGATACGCAGTATTTT
CATSRETGTSGGASDTQYF
>TRBV30|TRBJ1-1|-|-
TGTGCCTGGGGCACACCGAACACTGAAGCTTTCTTT
CAWGTPNTEAFF
>TRBV28|TRBJ1-5|-|TRBD1
TGTGCCAGCAGTTCCGGACAGGCCCAAAAGGAACAGCCCCAGCATTTT
CASSSGQAQKEQPQHF
>TRBV7-2|TRBJ2-3|-|TRBD2
TGTGCCAGCAGCTCCCAGCGGGGGGCCAGAGATACGCAGTATTTT
CASSSQRGARDTQYF
>TRBV2|TRBJ2-3|-|TRBD2
TGTGCCAGCAGCGTATCCTGGCTAGCGGGTTCCACAGATACGCAGTATTTT
CASSVSWLAGSTDTQYF
>TRBV5-1|TRBJ1-1|-|-
TGCGCCAGCCACCCAATGGGGGGAGACACTGAAGCTTTCTTT
CASHPMGGDTEAFF
>TRBV4-1|TRBJ1-4|-|TRBD1
TGCGCCAGCAGCCAAGAGGAAGGACAGGGGCTCCGAGGGGAAAAACTGTTTTTT
CASSQEEGQGLRGEKLFF
>TRBV2|TRBJ2-3|few|-
TGTGCCAGCAGTGAAACATCCCCCGATACGCAGTATTTT
CASSETSPDTQYF
>TRBV14|TRBJ2-3|-|-
TGTGCCAGCAGCCCTAACCTAGCGGATACGCAGTATTTT
CASSPNLADTQYF
>TRBV9|TRBJ2-3|-|TRBD2
TGTGCCAGCAGCGTAGCGGGAGGGAGGATAGATACGCAGTATTTT
CASSVAGGRIDTQYF
>TRBV6-5|TRBJ1-5|-|-
TGTGCCAGCAGTTCCGTACCCACAGGGCTAGGACAGCCCCAGCATTTT
CASSSVPTGLGQPQHF
>TRBV14|TRBJ1-1|-|-
TGTGCCAGCAGCCCTCGGGGGGCGAACACTGAAGCTTTCTTT
CASSPRGANTEAFF
>TRBV6-6|TRBJ1-3|few|-
TGTGCCAGCAGTCCACAGGGAAACACCATATATTTT
CASSPQGNTIYF
>TRBV18|TRBJ1-6|-|TRBD1
TGTGCCAGCTCAACTACAGGGGGCGCGGATTCACCCCTCCACTTT
CASSTTGGADSPLHF
>TRBV2|TRBJ2-7|-|-
TGTGCCAGCAGTGCGGGCAGCCGAGGAGGGTACGAGCAGTACTTC
CASSAGSRGGYEQYF
>TRBV2|TRBJ1-1|-|TRBD1
TGTGCCAGCAGTGGGAACAGGGGGCTTGGGAACACTGAAGCTTTCTTT
CASSGNRGLGNTEAFF
>TRBV5-1|TRBJ1-4|-|TRBD1
TGCGCCAGCAGCCAGGGGACAGGATCTAATGAAAAACTGTTTTTT
CASSQGTGSNEKLFF
>TRBV7-9|TRBJ1-6|once|TRBD1
TGTGCCAGCAGCTTCCACAGGGGGCGGGATTCACCCCTCCACTTT
CASSFHRGRDSPLHF
>TRBV21-1|TRBJ2-1|-|-
TGTGCCAGCAGCCTTCCGGGACAGGGTGTTTGGAGCTCCTACAATGAGCAGTTCTTC
CASSLPGQGVWSSYNEQFF
>TRBV6-5|TRBJ2-7|-|TRBD2
TGTGCCAGCAAAGTGACTAGCGGATGGGGCGAGCAGTACTTC
CASKVTSGWGEQYF
>TRBV5-1|TRBJ2-7|-|-
TGCGCCAGCAGCTTGGAAGGGGACATTGGGGAGCAGTACTTC
CASSLEGDIGEQYF
>TRBV9|TRBJ2-2|-|-
TGTGCCAGCAGCGTTGGCGGACAGAACACCGGGGAGCTGTTTTTT
CASSVGGQNTGELFF
>TRBV5-5|TRBJ1-6|-|-
TGTGCCAGCAGTGCCGGGACTAGGGGTTCACCCCTCCACTTT
CASSAGTRGSPLHF
>TRBV5-8|TRBJ1-5|once|TRBD1
TGTGCCAGCAGCTTCCGGGGACAGGTGGTAAAACCCCAGCATTTT
CASSFRGQVVKPQHF
>TRBV3-1/TRBV3-2|TRBJ1-2|-|-
TGTGCCAGCAGCCCCGAAGGAGGCTATGGCTACACCTTC
CASSPEGGYGYTF
>TRBV5-1|TRBJ2-3|-|-
TGCGCCAGCAGCTTCGCGGGGGCTAGCACAGATACGCAGTATTTT
CASSFAGASTDTQYF
>TRBV11-2|TRBJ1-4|-|-
TGTGCCAGCAGGCCCGGGGCGGGGGGTCGTGAAAAACTGTTTTTT
CASRPGAGGREKLFF
>TRBV27|TRBJ1-2|-|-
TGTGCCAGCGGGAAAAGGGACAATTTTGGATACACCTTC
CASGKRDNFGYTF
>TRBV7-2|TRBJ2-1|once|TRBD2
TGTGCCAGCAGAAGGACTAGCGGGGACGGAGAGCAGTTCTTC
CASRRTSGDGEQFF
>TRBV5-1|TRBJ1-6|-|-
TGCGCCAGCAGCTTAAAACAGGGAAATAATTCACCCCTCCACTTT
CASSLKQGNNSPLHF
>TRBV19|TRBJ2-1|-|TRBD2
TGTGCCAGTAGCCGGACTAGCGGGGGGAGCGATGAGCAGTTCTTC
CASSRTSGGSDEQFF
>TRBV27|TRBJ2-1|once|TRBD1
TGTGCCAGCAGTCCCCTACAGGGGTCCCACAATGAGCAGTTCTTC
CASSPLQGSHNEQFF